The rows below give T cell receptor beta chains drawn from one sample of a study of graft-versus-host responses after intestinal transplantation. The repertoire was sequenced with immunoSEQ multiplex PCR; TCRdb's copy has only in-frame clones and lacks some. The sample records about 98,000 clones, roughly 83% being singletons. The specimen was PBMCs, collected 255 days after intestinal transplant. All receptors come from a human patient who received an intestinal transplant, so some T cells may come from the graft donor. Each CDR3 is given with its conserved first and last residue. A D gene is named only where the DNA matches it firmly. Rows give clone size only sometimes, using once, few, many, or a class for an expanded clone.

TRBJ2-5,TRBD2,-,TRBV9,CASSTRTSGSVETQYF,TGTGCCAGCAGCACCCGGACTAGCGGCTCTGTCGAGACCCAGTACTTC
TRBJ1-2,TRBD1,few,TRBV28,CASSSRGQGNYGYTF,TGTGCCAGCAGTTCCAGGGGACAGGGGAACTATGGCTACACCTTC
TRBJ1-4,-,-,TRBV29-1,CSAPDSSTNEKLFF,TGCAGCGCCCCCGACAGTTCAACTAATGAAAAACTGTTTTTT
TRBJ1-3,TRBD1,few,TRBV15,CATSRDRGLGDTIYF,TGTGCCACCAGCAGGGACAGGGGGCTGGGAGACACCATATATTTT
TRBJ1-4,TRBD1,few,TRBV6-5,CASSYTDRGNEKLFF,TGTGCCAGCAGTTACACCGACAGGGGGAATGAAAAACTGTTTTTT
TRBJ2-5,-,-,TRBV19,CASSVSTGVGETQYF,TGTGCCAGTAGTGTATCGACAGGTGTGGGGGAGACCCAGTACTTC
TRBJ1-3,TRBD1,-,TRBV27,CASRRGRNSGNTIYF,TGTGCCAGCAGGAGGGGGCGGAACTCTGGAAACACCATATATTTT
TRBJ2-7,TRBD2,once,TRBV28,CASRTSGAYEQYF,TGTGCCAGCCGGACTAGCGGGGCCTACGAGCAGTACTTC
TRBJ1-1,-,-,TRBV15,CATSRDRQASPEAFF,TGTGCCACCAGCAGAGATCGACAGGCAAGCCCTGAAGCTTTCTTT
TRBJ1-1,-,-,TRBV18,CASSPLGQTRNTEAFF,TGTGCCAGCTCACCACTTGGACAGACCAGAAACACTGAAGCTTTCTTT
TRBJ1-6,-,-,TRBV4-1,CASSQGSRADSPLHF,TGCGCCAGCAGCCAGGGATCTCGAGCGGATTCACCCCTCCACTTT
TRBJ2-7,-,few,TRBV19,CASSIAPFVYEQYF,TGTGCCAGTAGTATCGCCCCGTTTGTCTACGAGCAGTACTTC
TRBJ2-1,-,-,TRBV27,CASSFHGVLGEQFF,TGTGCCAGCAGTTTCCACGGGGTTCTAGGTGAGCAGTTCTTC
TRBJ2-7,TRBD1,-,TRBV28,CASSSSRDRGQSYEQYF,TGTGCCAGCAGTTCTAGCCGGGACAGGGGGCAGTCCTACGAGCAGTACTTC
TRBJ2-2,-,-,TRBV19,CASSLPGFTGELFF,TGTGCCAGTAGTCTTCCAGGGTTCACCGGGGAGCTGTTTTTT
TRBJ1-1,-,-,TRBV6-5,CASSYGDTEAFF,TGTGCCAGCAGCTACGGGGACACTGAAGCTTTCTTT
TRBJ1-2,-,-,TRBV28,CASSFHGLDYGYTF,TGTGCCAGCAGTTTCCACGGACTGGACTATGGCTACACCTTC
TRBJ2-1,TRBD2,-,TRBV9,CASSPSGLAVNEQFF,TGTGCCAGCAGCCCGTCCGGACTAGCGGTAAATGAGCAGTTCTTC
TRBJ2-7,-,once,TRBV20-1,CSAGPYEQYF,TGCAGTGCTGGGCCCTACGAGCAGTACTTC
TRBJ2-3,TRBD2,-,TRBV6-4,CASSDSGAGATDTQYF,TGTGCCAGCAGTGACTCAGGAGCGGGGGCCACAGATACGCAGTATTTT
TRBJ1-2,-,-,TRBV16,CASSQLERGYTF,TGTGCCAGCAGCCAATTAGAGCGGGGCTACACCTTC
TRBJ2-6,-,-,TRBV7-3,CASSLLSSSGANVLTF,TGTGCCAGCAGCTTATTATCGTCCTCTGGGGCCAACGTCCTGACTTTC
TRBJ2-1,-,-,TRBV10-2,CASSARGYEQFF,TGCGCCAGCAGTGCTCGGGGTTATGAGCAGTTCTTC
TRBJ1-4,TRBD1,-,TRBV7-9,CASSSQGAGEKLFF,TGTGCCAGCAGCTCACAGGGGGCTGGCGAAAAACTGTTTTTT
TRBJ1-2,-,-,TRBV15,CATSSILNYGYTF,TGTGCCACCAGCAGTATACTTAACTATGGCTACACCTTC
TRBJ1-1,TRBD1,-,TRBV5-4,CASSLPIGQGVNTEAFF,TGTGCCAGCAGCTTACCCATTGGGCAGGGGGTGAACACTGAAGCTTTCTTT
TRBJ2-1,-,-,TRBV2,CASSRTATYNEQFF,TGTGCCAGCAGCCGGACAGCTACCTACAATGAGCAGTTCTTC
TRBJ1-1,TRBD1,-,TRBV5-4,CASSSPGGGAEWNTEAFF,TGTGCCAGCAGCTCTCCGGGAGGGGGCGCGGAATGGAACACTGAAGCTTTCTTT
TRBJ2-7,-,-,TRBV28,CASSLSHEQYF,TGTGCCAGCAGTTTATCCCACGAGCAGTACTTC
TRBJ2-3,TRBD2,-,TRBV6-6,CASRSGGATDTQYF,TGTGCCAGCCGGAGCGGGGGGGCAACAGATACGCAGTATTTT
TRBJ2-3,TRBD2,-,TRBV6-1,CASSDELAEASTDTQYF,TGTGCCAGCAGTGACGAACTAGCGGAGGCTAGCACAGATACGCAGTATTTT
TRBJ2-7,-,-,TRBV5-1,CASSPPSDGSYEQYF,TGCGCCAGCAGCCCCCCATCGGACGGCTCCTACGAGCAGTACTTC
TRBJ2-5,TRBD1,-,TRBV6-6,CASSPGTGQETQYF,TGTGCCAGCAGTCCGGGGACAGGGCAAGAGACCCAGTACTTC
TRBJ1-4,TRBD1,few,TRBV18,CASASDREKLFF,TGTGCCAGCGCCAGTGACAGGGAGAAACTGTTTTTT
TRBJ2-3,-,-,TRBV7-2,CASREFPSTDTQYF,TGTGCCAGCAGAGAATTTCCCAGCACAGATACGCAGTATTTT
TRBJ1-2,-,-,TRBV7-3,CASSPEGGVNYGYTF,TGTGCCAGCAGCCCCGAGGGAGGGGTTAACTATGGCTACACCTTC
TRBJ2-3,TRBD2,once,TRBV7-3,CASSHRGGSTDTQYF,TGTGCCAGCAGCCACCGCGGGGGGTCCACAGATACGCAGTATTTT